A selection of T cell receptor beta chains follows, all from one sample in a study of T cell changes during pregnancy in multiple sclerosis. TCRdb's table, derived via immunoSEQ multiplex PCR, lists solely in-frame clones and lacks some. The repertoire consists of approximately 100,000 clones, with roughly nine tenths occurring once and the leading ten covering 3.5%. The specimen was peripheral blood, collected after pregnancy. These receptors all come from a female donor with multiple sclerosis, enrolled in a pregnancy study. The CDR3 runs from the conserved cysteine through the conserved F or W. Each record gives: V gene, J gene, clone size, CDR3 protein. Rows give clone size only sometimes, using once, few, many, or a class for an expanded clone.

V: TRBV27; J: TRBJ1-1; size: NA; CDR3: CASSYGGGGTEAFF
V: TRBV7-9; J: TRBJ2-4; size: NA; CDR3: CASSFSPGRRIAKNIQYF
V: TRBV14; J: TRBJ2-7; size: NA; CDR3: CASSLLDITYEQYF
V: TRBV14; J: TRBJ1-6; size: NA; CDR3: CASSPGNNSPLHF
V: TRBV19; J: TRBJ2-2; size: NA; CDR3: CASTILAGATGELFF
V: TRBV28; J: TRBJ2-2; size: NA; CDR3: CASSPDSWDRATGELFF
V: TRBV6-5; J: TRBJ1-4; size: NA; CDR3: CASGGQGDEKLFF
V: TRBV6-1; J: TRBJ2-7; size: NA; CDR3: CASSEGKRTEQYF
V: TRBV6-5; J: TRBJ2-7; size: NA; CDR3: CASQGGGSVEQYF
V: TRBV7-8; J: TRBJ1-4; size: NA; CDR3: CASSGGLSREKLFF
V: TRBV19; J: TRBJ1-2; size: NA; CDR3: CASSLTDRAANYGYTF
V: TRBV4-1; J: TRBJ2-4; size: NA; CDR3: CASSQPLQGSKNIQYF
V: TRBV18; J: TRBJ1-6; size: NA; CDR3: CASSPLGDYNSPLHF
V: TRBV6-1; J: TRBJ1-1; size: NA; CDR3: CASNRGGDTEAFF
V: TRBV7-9; J: TRBJ1-4; size: NA; CDR3: CASSSGTGREKLFF
V: TRBV9; J: TRBJ2-1; size: NA; CDR3: CASGKSIGRGGNEQFF
V: TRBV7-2; J: TRBJ2-1; size: NA; CDR3: CASSFRANEQFF
V: TRBV7-2; J: TRBJ2-7; size: few; CDR3: CASSRLAGSHEQYF
V: TRBV12-2; J: TRBJ1-3; size: NA; CDR3: CASRLACGDRGNTIYF
V: TRBV30; J: TRBJ2-7; size: NA; CDR3: CAGRDNSYEQYF
V: TRBV6-4; J: TRBJ2-1; size: NA; CDR3: CASSDGTGLYNEQFF
V: TRBV2; J: TRBJ1-1; size: few; CDR3: CASRRDSDTEAFF
V: TRBV6-4; J: TRBJ2-5; size: once; CDR3: CASSASPGEGETQYF
V: TRBV2; J: TRBJ1-2; size: NA; CDR3: CATKGDYFGYTF
V: TRBV4-2; J: TRBJ1-5; size: NA; CDR3: CASSQVLARLQHF
V: TRBV2; J: TRBJ1-2; size: NA; CDR3: CASSLQLRGGNYGYTF
V: TRBV6-5; J: TRBJ1-5; size: NA; CDR3: CASSTGDRHQPQHF
V: TRBV6-5; J: TRBJ1-6; size: NA; CDR3: CASSLTGGNSPLHF
V: TRBV27; J: TRBJ1-2; size: NA; CDR3: CASSFGTGYHGYTF
V: TRBV4-2; J: TRBJ2-5; size: NA; CDR3: CASSQETQLAGEHRQYF
V: TRBV2; J: TRBJ1-4; size: NA; CDR3: CASSPLDRNEKLFF
V: TRBV6-5; J: TRBJ1-3; size: NA; CDR3: CASTYSRGSGNTIYF
V: TRBV7-2; J: TRBJ2-7; size: NA; CDR3: CASSSDTTYEQYF
V: TRBV5-1; J: TRBJ1-2; size: NA; CDR3: CASSLERQGYGYTF
V: TRBV27; J: TRBJ2-1; size: NA; CDR3: CASSSPGQPNNEQFF
V: TRBV9; J: TRBJ1-2; size: NA; CDR3: CASSVGAGNYYGYTF
V: TRBV10-1; J: TRBJ1-5; size: once; CDR3: CASSDWDSAKRHRYSNQPQHF
V: TRBV11-1; J: TRBJ2-7; size: NA; CDR3: CASSLQGYEQYF
V: TRBV27; J: TRBJ2-5; size: NA; CDR3: CASSRVGTGKETQYF
V: TRBV9; J: TRBJ1-6; size: NA; CDR3: CASSVEGLNDSPLHF
V: TRBV5-4; J: TRBJ1-5; size: once; CDR3: CASSQQGGNQPQHF
V: TRBV5-6; J: TRBJ1-1; size: once; CDR3: CASSWDSYTEAFF
V: TRBV5-6; J: TRBJ2-7; size: NA; CDR3: CASSLPSSYEQYF
V: TRBV25-1; J: TRBJ1-3; size: NA; CDR3: CASTSLSGNTIYF
V: TRBV6-5; J: TRBJ2-1; size: NA; CDR3: CASSTIGGSYNEQFF
V: TRBV9; J: TRBJ1-1; size: NA; CDR3: CASSDRQNMNTEAFF
V: TRBV5-1; J: TRBJ1-4; size: NA; CDR3: CASSGGAHNEKLFF